This entry concerns a single T cell receptor beta chain. Its antigen is not known. This record comes from a study of T cell repertoires in cytomegalovirus infection. Study-level information: Through public TCR beta signatures, both CMV infection and matching HLA type were indicated. Broader study findings: Cumulative public TCR beta family frequency identified CMV carriers with the relevant HLA. The response measured ex vivo was dominated by TCR beta clonotypes (HLA-C-restricted and CMV-specific).

CDR1 is MNHEY and CDR2 is SVGAGI in the germline V gene. With 2 bases removed from V and 5 bases from J, the gap between germline ends came to 10 bases. This CDR3 contains 14 residues. Each CDR3 protein gets one entry after TCRdb re-called the reads with MiXCR. Of roughly 760,000 distinct CDR3 sequences in the sample, less than 40% are singletons; the top ten hold more than 2.5%. The chain is built from TRBV6-5 and TRBJ2-1; either TRBD1 or TRBD2 may supply D (5 bases each). This TCR came from a human donor in good health (CMV status not recorded). Some clones in this sample may be carry-over from other donors' samples. Sequencing was performed on PBMCs. The CDR3 DNA sequence: TGTGCCAGCAGTTACGTCCGGGGCCACAATGAGCAGTTCTTC. Protein sequence: CASSYVRGHNEQFF.